This T cell receptor (beta chain) comes out of a study of tumor-infiltrating lymphocytes in primary liver carcinoma. Study background: Surgical resection treated primary liver carcinoma in the patients. The study reported T1-T3 N0M0 tumors spanning 4.2 to 10 cm.

Reverse transcription of around 0.45 ug total RNA with a constant-region primer produced TCR beta cDNA. Three nested multiplex PCR rounds of slightly modified ARM-PCR generated TCR beta libraries. For around 11 cycles apiece, the opening two PCR rounds ran with TRBV1-TRBV30 forward primers and a C-beta reverse primer. TCRdb reprocessed the multiplex PCR reads via MiXCR and lists one record per CDR3 protein. The sample has about 330,000 distinct CDR3 sequences; less than 75% are singletons. Notes on the study in general: The study used bulk unsorted samples and so did not compare CD4+ and CD8+ repertoires.

This clonotype was recorded many times. Antigen: not known. V lost 5 bases, J lost 5 bases, and 12 bases lay in between. Germline assignment: CDR1 SGHAT and CDR2 FQNNGV. The CDR3 has 14 residues. Researchers drew blood RNA from unsorted whole blood and extracted germline DNA as well. Preoperatively, roughly 4.1 milliliters of peripheral blood were collected. The source is a middle-aged man with primary liver carcinoma and hepatitis B virus infection. The rearrangement joins TRBV11-2 to TRBJ2-2, with unresolved D. The sequenced sample was peripheral blood. CDR3 sequence (DNA): TGTGCCAGCAGCGTTAGCAGAAAAACCGGGGAGCTGTTTTTT. Encoded protein: CASSVSRKTGELFF.